A single sample gave rise to the 28 T cell receptor beta chains below, sequenced in a study of shared clonotypes between healthy human individuals. Produced via immunoSEQ multiplex PCR; TCRdb's table is partial and in-frame only. The table records about 2.4 million clones, 85% to 95% of them present only once. Material for sequencing was naive CD4+ T cells sorted from blood. Subset meaning: CD45RA+ positively selected. These receptor sequences come from a man between 18 and 35 years old in good health.

Regarding this clone: Other DNA sequences of this sample code for an identical CDR3. DNA of the CDR3: TGTGCCAGCTCACCGTCCTCCTACAATGAGCAGTTCTTC. This sequence encodes CASSPSSYNEQFF. The chain uses TRBV18 and TRBJ2-1; no reliable D call. Germline V gives CDR1 KGHSH, CDR2 LQKENI. CDR3 size: 13 residues. V was clipped by 3 bases and J by 0 bases, with 3 bases between them.

The V gene is TRBV28, the J gene TRBJ1-1; perhaps TRBD1 as D (5 bases). Trimming left V 6 bases short and J 4 bases short, with 15 bases between. The CDR3 totals 14 residues. Germline V gene sequence: CDR1 MDHEN, CDR2 SYDVKM. The CDR3 nucleotides are TGTGCCAGCAGCACCCGGGGCACAGGCACTGAAGCTTTCTTT. It translates to CASSTRGTGTEAFF.

CDR3 nucleotide sequence: TGCGCCAGCAGTTCAGGGGGCATGAACACCGGGGAGCTGTTTTTT. It yields the protein CASSSGGMNTGELFF. The genes are TRBV5-1 and TRBJ2-2; 8 bases align to TRBD1. With V trimmed by 5 bases and J by 1 base, 4 bases remained unmatched. The CDR3 has 15 residues. CDR1 SGHRS and CDR2 YFSETQ come from the germline V gene.

CDR3 sequence reads: CASSIGAVPGELFF. The CDR3 DNA reads as TGTGCCAGTAGTATAGGGGCGGTCCCCGGGGAGCTGTTTTTT. J is TRBJ2-2 and V is TRBV19; D gene unclear. Germline loops: CDR1 LNHDA, CDR2 SQIVND (reference sequence). The ends were cut back, 1 base at V and 6 bases at J, with 9 bases in the middle. The CDR3 has 14 amino acids.

The chain links TRBV5-4 to TRBJ1-6; TRBD1 aligns across 9 bases. V was clipped by 4 bases and J by 3 bases; unmatched bases: 8. The CDR3 contains 17 residues. The germline gives CDR1 SGHNT, CDR2 YYREEE (reference sequence). The CDR3 reads CASSVTGGGLYNSPLHF. For the CDR3, the DNA is TGTGCCAGCAGCGTAACAGGGGGCGGGCTCTATAATTCACCCCTCCACTTT. The complete variable domain, with remaining parts taken from reference TRBV5-4 and TRBJ1-6, reads ETGVTQSPTHLIKTRGQQVTLRCSSQSGHNTVSWYQQALGQGPQFIFQYYREEENGRGNFPPRFSGLQFPNYSSELNVNALELDDSALYLCASSVTGGGLYNSPLHFGNGTRLTVT.

The chain employs TRBV9 and TRBJ2-1; maybe TRBD1 (6 bases). CDR3 size: 16 residues. Germline V CDR1 and CDR2: SGDLS, YYNGEE. V lost 0 bases and J lost 1, with 11 bases in between. The CDR3 region is CASSVGGLASYNEQFF. CDR3 sequence (DNA): TGTGCCAGCAGCGTAGGGGGGCTCGCGTCCTACAATGAGCAGTTCTTC.

On this clone itself: The same CDR3 is also encoded by other DNA sequences in this sample. The chain employs TRBV6-5 and TRBJ2-5, with D maybe TRBD2 (6 bases). The germline gives CDR1 MNHEY, CDR2 SVGAGI. CDR3 length: 15 residues. Between the trimmed V and J ends, which lost 0 bases and 4 bases, there was a span of 12 bases. The CDR3 region has the DNA TGTGCCAGCAGTTACTCCTTAGGGGAGGCAGAGACCCAGTACTTC. It encodes CASSYSLGEAETQYF.

The chain couples TRBV19 to TRBJ1-5; D might be TRBD1 (5 bases). This CDR3 has 14 amino acids. Trimming removed 9 bases at V and 0 bases at J, with 12 bases between. CDR1 LNHDA and CDR2 SQIVND come from the germline V gene (reference sequence). CDR3 amino acids: CASQTDYSNQPQHF. The CDR3 bases are TGTGCCAGCCAGACAGATTATAGCAATCAGCCCCAGCATTTT.

The V call is TRBV5-6, the J call TRBJ1-1; no reliable D call. V gave up 7 bases and J gave up 4 bases, with 14 bases separating them. Germline V gene sequence: CDR1 SGHDT, CDR2 YYEEEE. The CDR3 spans 13 residues. DNA of the CDR3: TGTGCCAGCCGCCCCGCAGAGGGCACTGAAGCTTTCTTT. It is translated as CASRPAEGTEAFF.

The CDR3 DNA sequence: TGTGCCAGCTCACCACCGACCTGGGATACGCAGTATTTT. Its translation: CASSPPTWDTQYF. The V and J genes are TRBV18 and TRBJ2-3; D ambiguous. V dropped 0 bases and J dropped 6 bases, with 7 bases sitting between them. Germline V gives CDR1 KGHSH, CDR2 LQKENI. This CDR3 has 13 residues.

The V call is TRBV5-6, the J call TRBJ1-4, with 7 bases lining up with TRBD1. The CDR3 runs 15 residues. CDR1 is SGHDT and CDR2 is YYEEEE in the germline V gene. V lost 7 bases to trimming and J lost 8 bases; unmatched junction nucleotides: 14. CDR3: CASGMIDRTGEKLFF. CDR3 DNA: TGTGCCAGCGGAATGATAGACAGGACAGGCGAAAAACTGTTTTTT.

The CDR3 is CASSKMPSTGERLIAKNIQYF. The CDR3 coding sequence is TGTGCCAGCAGTAAAATGCCCTCGACAGGGGAGAGACTTATTGCCAAAAACATTCAGTACTTC. The V gene is TRBV27, the J gene TRBJ2-4, with 8 positions matching TRBD1. Trimming took 5 bases from V and 1 from J; bases not matched to a gene: 22. Germline V lookup: CDR1 MNHEY, CDR2 SMNVEV (reference sequence). The CDR3 contains 21 residues.

The chain combines TRBV5-1 with TRBJ2-2; D is unclear. The CDR3 runs 15 residues. Germline V CDR1 and CDR2: SGHRS, YFSETQ. V was clipped by 3 bases and J by 0 bases, with 9 bases between them. The CDR3 spells CASSSESPNTGELFF. As DNA, the CDR3 is TGCGCCAGCAGCTCCGAGAGCCCGAACACCGGGGAGCTGTTTTTT.

The chain uses TRBV19 and TRBJ1-1, with a possible D match to TRBD1 (6 bases). CDR1 LNHDA and CDR2 SQIVND come from the germline V gene (reference sequence). Trimming stripped 3 bases from V and 2 bases from J, with 22 bases between. This CDR3 region has 18 residues. CDR3 nucleotides: TGTGCCAGTAGTATCGTTCATCCAGTAGGGGGGAAAAACACTGAAGCTTTCTTT. Protein sequence: CASSIVHPVGGKNTEAFF.

This clone was detected once. The rearrangement joins TRBV5-1 to TRBJ2-2, with D unresolved. This CDR3 has 15 residues. Germline V CDR1 and CDR2: SGHRS, YFSETQ. Trimming pared 0 bases from V and 5 bases from J, leaving 11 bases between. CDR3: CASSLGAENTGELFF. CDR3 in DNA: TGCGCCAGCAGCTTGGGGGCGGAAAATACCGGGGAGCTGTTTTTT.

The CDR3 DNA sequence: TGTGCCAGCAGCTTCCCGGGGGCCTTAGGTTACGAGCAGTACTTC. Translation gives CASSFPGALGYEQYF. V and J are TRBV5-6 and TRBJ2-7, with D perhaps TRBD1 or TRBD2 (6 bases each). CDR1 and CDR2 (germline): SGHDT, YYEEEE. V dropped 2 bases and J dropped 4 bases, with 16 bases sitting between them. This CDR3 is built from 15 residues. The complete variable domain, with remaining parts taken from reference TRBV5-6 and TRBJ2-7, reads DAGVTQSPTHLIKTRGQQVTLRCSPKSGHDTVSWYQQALGQGPQFIFQYYEEEERQRGNFPDRFSGHQFPNYSSELNVNALLLGDSALYLCASSFPGALGYEQYFGPGTRLTVT.

The V gene is TRBV5-6, the J gene TRBJ1-4; D is undetermined. This CDR3 is built from 15 residues. V lost 4 bases to trimming and J lost 7 bases, with 17 bases between them. The germline gives CDR1 SGHDT, CDR2 YYEEEE. The CDR3 loop reads CASSLGGSGGEKLFF. In DNA, the CDR3 is TGTGCCAGCAGCCTAGGAGGTAGCGGAGGTGAAAAACTGTTTTTT. Using reference TRBV5-6 and TRBJ1-4 for the parts outside the CDR3, the full variable domain is DAGVTQSPTHLIKTRGQQVTLRCSPKSGHDTVSWYQQALGQGPQFIFQYYEEEERQRGNFPDRFSGHQFPNYSSELNVNALLLGDSALYLCASSLGGSGGEKLFFGSGTQLSVL.

This sequence joins TRBV11-2 and TRBJ2-7, with 7 bases identical to TRBD1. Germline V gene lookup returns CDR1 SGHAT and CDR2 FQNNGV. The V segment lost 1 base and the J segment 2 bases; nucleotides outside the gene matches: 5. CDR3 size: 15 residues. The CDR3 reads CASSLGQGSPYEQYF. CDR3 nucleotides: TGTGCCAGCAGCTTAGGACAGGGAAGCCCCTACGAGCAGTACTTC.

The rearrangement uses TRBV15 and TRBJ1-3; TRBD1 might be the D (5 bases). V was cut by 1 base and J by 0 bases, with 10 bases left in between. CDR3 length: 16 residues. CDR1 is LNHNV, CDR2 YYDKDF, per germline (reference sequence). DNA of the CDR3: TGTGCCACCAGCAGAGCGGACATTTCCTCTGGAAACACCATATATTTT. Protein sequence: CATSRADISSGNTIYF.

This clone was picked up one time. This chain links TRBV10-3 with TRBJ1-4; D is unresolved. The CDR3 length is 16 residues. V was trimmed by 4 bases and J by 0 bases, leaving 12 bases between them. Germline CDR1 and CDR2: ENHRY and SYGVKD. Here the CDR3 reads CAISADGEATNEKLFF. The DNA of the CDR3 is TGTGCCATCAGTGCCGACGGTGAGGCAACTAATGAAAAACTGTTTTTT.

The rearrangement uses TRBV13 and TRBJ1-6, with 7 bases that match TRBD1. CDR3 length: 16 residues. Per the germline V gene, CDR1 is PRHDT and CDR2 is FYEKMQ (reference sequence). With 4 bases clipped from V and 2 bases from J, the junction kept 5 bases outside the gene matches. CDR3 loop: CASSSTGEPYNSPLHF. As DNA, the CDR3 is TGTGCCAGCAGCTCCACAGGGGAACCCTATAATTCACCCCTCCACTTT.

V usage is TRBV4-1 and J usage is TRBJ2-3; D gene uncertain. V was cut by 1 base and J by 2 bases, with 10 bases left in between. In germline, CDR1 is MGHRA, CDR2 YSYEKL. The CDR3 loop spans 15 amino acids. The CDR3 loop reads CASSQVGTPTDTQYF. DNA for the CDR3: TGCGCCAGCAGCCAAGTCGGAACACCCACAGATACGCAGTATTTT.

V gene TRBV2 combines with J gene TRBJ2-3; TRBD1 matches at 9 bases. With V trimmed by 6 bases and J by 2 bases, 0 bases remained unmatched. The length of the CDR3 is 13 residues. Germline-derived CDR1 and CDR2 are SNHLY and FYNNEI. Written as DNA, the CDR3 is TGTGCCAGCAGACAGGGGGCCACAGATACGCAGTATTTT. Amino acid sequence: CASRQGATDTQYF.

The genes are TRBV5-1 and TRBJ2-3, with TRBD1 identical over 8 bases. The J segment lost 4 bases and the V segment lost 4 bases, leaving 5 bases of the junction unmatched. Germline values: CDR1 SGHRS, CDR2 YFSETQ. The length of the CDR3 is 14 residues. CDR3 in DNA: TGCGCCAGCAGCATCACAGGGGGTTCAGATACGCAGTATTTT. Amino acids: CASSITGGSDTQYF.

This clone was counted a single time. The chain is built from TRBV7-6 and TRBJ2-7; D unclear. Germline assignment: CDR1 SGHVS and CDR2 FNYEAQ. The CDR3 has 15 amino acids. Trimming took off 2 bases at V and 4 bases at J, with 15 bases between the two ends. The chain's CDR3 is CASSLSDGFTYEQYF. As DNA, the CDR3 is TGTGCCAGCAGCTTAAGCGACGGCTTCACTTACGAGCAGTACTTC.

Written as DNA, the CDR3 is TGTGCCAGCAGCACCCAACAGGGATGGAACACTGAAGCTTTCTTT. This sequence encodes CASSTQQGWNTEAFF. The rearrangement joins TRBV7-2 to TRBJ1-1, with D possibly TRBD1 on 6 matching bases. CDR1 and CDR2 from the germline V gene are SGHTA and FQGNSA. The CDR3 loop spans 15 amino acids. V gave up 5 bases and J gave up 1 base, with 14 bases separating them.

The chain couples TRBV5-1 to TRBJ2-2, with 9 bases matching TRBD1. The CDR3 is 17 residues long. V shed 1 base and J 5 bases; nucleotides not matched to a gene: 9. Germline V gene lookup returns CDR1 SGHRS and CDR2 YFSETQ. The CDR3 nucleotides read TGCGCCAGCAGCTTGAATCCCGGGACAGGGACGACCGGGGAGCTGTTTTTT. The encoded protein is CASSLNPGTGTTGELFF.

This clone showed up just a few times. V is TRBV4-2 and J is TRBJ1-5; D not certain. Germline-derived CDR1 and CDR2 are LGHNA and YNFKEQ. V lost 0 bases, J lost 4 bases, and 10 bases lay in between. This CDR3 is 15 amino acids long. CDR3: CASSQEILQNQPQHF. CDR3 nucleotides: TGTGCCAGCAGCCAAGAGATACTTCAGAATCAGCCCCAGCATTTT.